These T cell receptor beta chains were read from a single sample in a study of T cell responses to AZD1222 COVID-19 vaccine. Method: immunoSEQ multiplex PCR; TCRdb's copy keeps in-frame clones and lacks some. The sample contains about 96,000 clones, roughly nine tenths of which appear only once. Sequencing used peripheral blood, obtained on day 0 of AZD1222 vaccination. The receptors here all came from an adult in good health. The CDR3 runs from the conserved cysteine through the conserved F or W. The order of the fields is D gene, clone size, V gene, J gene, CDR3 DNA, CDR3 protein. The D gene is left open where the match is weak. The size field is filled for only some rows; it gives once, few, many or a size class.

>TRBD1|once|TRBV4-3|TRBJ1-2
TGCGCCAGCAGCCAGGACAACAGGGGCGGCGTCTATGGCTACACCTTC
CASSQDNRGGVYGYTF
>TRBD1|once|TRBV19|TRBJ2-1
TGTGCCAGTAGTACGGACAGGGAACTATACAATGAGCAGTTCTTC
CASSTDRELYNEQFF
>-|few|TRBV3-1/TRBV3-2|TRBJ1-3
TGTGCCAGCAGCCCTCAGGGGTACTCTGGAAACACCATATATTTT
CASSPQGYSGNTIYF
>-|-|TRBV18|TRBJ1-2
TGTGCCAGCTCACCACCCCCGCCAAGCTATGGCTACACCTTC
CASSPPPPSYGYTF
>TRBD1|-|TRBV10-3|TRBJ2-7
TGTGCCACCTTCTCCGGGACAGACCACGAGCAGTACTTC
CATFSGTDHEQYF
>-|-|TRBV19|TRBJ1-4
TGTGCCAGTACCCCCATGGACAGTATAAGAGGTGAAAAACTGTTTTTT
CASTPMDSIRGEKLFF
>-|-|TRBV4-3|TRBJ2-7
TGCGCCAGCAGCCAAGAATACCGGGGTACCTACGAGCAGTACTTC
CASSQEYRGTYEQYF
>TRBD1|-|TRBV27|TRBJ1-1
TGTGCCAGCAGTTTATCCCCACGACAGGGCTTCGTGGATACTGAAGCTTTCTTT
CASSLSPRQGFVDTEAFF
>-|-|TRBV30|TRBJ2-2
TGTGCCTGGAGTGGGGGCCCCCGCCCTACCGGGGAGCTGTTTTTT
CAWSGGPRPTGELFF
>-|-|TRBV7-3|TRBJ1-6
TGTGCCAGCAGCTTAAATGCCCAGGGAGGATCACCCCTCCACTTT
CASSLNAQGGSPLHF
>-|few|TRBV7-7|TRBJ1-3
TGTGCTAGCAGCTTAGCGTCAGAGACATCTGGAAACACCATATATTTT
CASSLASETSGNTIYF
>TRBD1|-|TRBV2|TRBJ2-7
TGTGCCAGCAGTCAACGGACAGGGGGCGAGCAGTACTTC
CASSQRTGGEQYF
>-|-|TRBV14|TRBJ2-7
TGTGCCAGCAGCTGGCAGGGACGCTACGAGCAGTACTTC
CASSWQGRYEQYF
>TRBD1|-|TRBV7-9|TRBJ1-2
TGTGCCAGCAGCCCACAGGGGGGGTTAGGCTACACCTTC
CASSPQGGLGYTF
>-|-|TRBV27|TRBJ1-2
TGTGCCAGCAGTTTATTCCCGACGGGGTCGGGGGGCCCAAATGGCTACACCTTC
CASSLFPTGSGGPNGYTF
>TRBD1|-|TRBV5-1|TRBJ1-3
TGCGCCAGCAGCTTGGTGGGGACAGGGTCTGGAAACACCATATATTTT
CASSLVGTGSGNTIYF